Ten or more counts support the clone carrying this T cell receptor (beta chain). Sample donors were healthy Caucasian individuals that came from Russia, aged roughly 6 to 100. Peripheral blood, roughly 9.3 milliliters per donor, was collected. Per sample, a minimum of 6.5 million PBMCs were isolated. This sample was included in a study of blood T cells in healthy people across ages. This CDR3 has 15 residues. CDR1 is LGHDT and CDR2 is YNNKEL in the germline V gene (reference sequence). The ends were cut back, 3 bases at V and 0 bases at J, with 9 bases in the middle. A second PCR of 7 to 11 cycles used a sample-barcoded 5' primer and a J-beta primer mix. One entry per CDR3 protein, called by TCRdb with MiXCR from the 5' RACE reads. The sample comprises roughly 1,000,000 distinct CDR3 sequences, around 25% of which are singletons, and around 0.75% rests with the top ten. These data were also filed under a second study, of T cells of mothers and their children.

Material for sequencing was blood. This receptor was taken from a girl under 10 years old in good health. V is TRBV3-1 and J is TRBJ2-1, with D possibly TRBD2 on 6 matching bases. CDR3 sequence: CASSQGDSSYNEQFF. CDR3 in DNA: TGTGCCAGCAGCCAGGGGGACTCCTCCTACAATGAGCAGTTCTTC.